The 16 T cell receptor beta chains below come from one sample, sequenced in a study of beta chain features in type 1 diabetes. Every isolated RNA sample was fully reverse transcribed, so sequencing captured expressed TCRB transcripts. Here immunoSEQ multiplex PCR was the method, and the copy in TCRdb shows in-frame clones only, minus some. The table lists about 320,000 clones, 12% to 15% of them singletons, with 5.5% to 7.5% in the top ten. Sequencing used central memory CD4+ T cells from blood. Receptor source: a man under 40 in good health.

This clone was observed at least ten times. V usage is TRBV2 and J usage is TRBJ2-4; 8 bases fit TRBD1. The CDR3 totals 13 residues. Trimming cost V 8 bases and J 3 bases; bases outside gene matches: 3. Per germline, CDR1 SNHLY and CDR2 FYNNEI. The CDR3 region is CASAGGLKNIQYF. The CDR3 DNA reads as TGTGCCAGCGCAGGGGGCCTCAAAAACATTCAGTACTTC.

Concerning this clone: A much larger clone differs from this one at a single base, so this may be a read error. The V and J genes are TRBV11-2 and TRBJ1-2, with unresolved D. Germline-derived CDR1 and CDR2 are SGHAT and FQNNGV. This CDR3 contains 11 residues. The V end lost 4 bases, the J end lost 4 bases, and 4 bases lay between the germline ends. CDR3 sequence (DNA): TGTGCCAGCAGCTCCCTCTATGGCTACACCTTC. This encodes CASSSLYGYTF.

The rearrangement joins TRBV11-3 to TRBJ2-3; no definite D call. Trimming pared 5 bases from V and 2 bases from J, leaving 8 bases between. Germline CDR1 is SGHNT and CDR2 is YENEEA. The CDR3 runs to 13 residues. CDR3 in amino acids: CASSPLPTDTQYF. The CDR3 region has the DNA TGTGCCAGCAGCCCACTGCCCACAGATACGCAGTATTTT.

This clone was detected many times. The chain uses TRBV2 and TRBJ2-4; 9 positions agree with TRBD2. The germline gives CDR1 SNHLY, CDR2 FYNNEI. Trimming cost V 3 bases and J 0 bases; bases outside gene matches: 9. The length of the CDR3 is 18 residues. This chain's CDR3 is CASSDRTSAALAKNIQYF. In DNA, the CDR3 is TGTGCCAGCAGTGACAGGACTAGCGCGGCCCTAGCCAAAAACATTCAGTACTTC.

This chain uses TRBV6-1 with TRBJ2-5, with a possible D match to TRBD2 (5 bases). The CDR3 has 15 residues. Trimming stripped 6 bases from V and 4 bases from J, with 18 bases between. CDR1 is MNHNS, CDR2 SASEGT, per germline. This CDR3 is CASSRTRTRGETQYF. The CDR3 DNA reads TGTGCCAGCAGCCGTACCCGGACCCGGGGAGAGACCCAGTACTTC.

V and J are TRBV7-8 and TRBJ2-7; TRBD2 is a possible D gene (5 bases). The CDR3 consists of 15 residues. Germline CDR1 and CDR2: SGHVS and FQNEAQ. Trimming removed 0 bases from V and 0 bases from J, with 9 bases in between. The DNA of the CDR3 is TGTGCCAGCAGCTTAGCTATTACTAGCTCCTACGAGCAGTACTTC. This encodes CASSLAITSSYEQYF.

This clone was observed a handful of times. The J gene is TRBJ1-1, the V gene TRBV29-1; TRBD1 agrees at 8 bases. This CDR3 has 14 amino acids. Germline V gene sequence: CDR1 SQVTM, CDR2 ANQGSEA. V lost 0 bases and J lost 3; bases outside the gene matches: 3. As DNA, the CDR3 is TGCAGCGTTGAAGAAAACAGGGGGGACACTGAAGCTTTCTTT. Residues: CSVEENRGDTEAFF.

This clone came up many times. The V and J genes are TRBV4-3 and TRBJ2-7; D possibly corresponds to TRBD1 (6 bases). Per the germline V gene, CDR1 is LGHNA and CDR2 is YSLEER. The V gene lost 1 base and the J gene lost 6 bases, with 10 bases spanning the gap. This CDR3 has 13 amino acids. This chain's CDR3 is CASSQVQGAEQYV. CDR3 bases: TGCGCCAGCAGCCAAGTACAGGGAGCCGAGCAGTACGTC.

This clone was seen at least ten times. The rearrangement uses TRBV19 and TRBJ2-6; D possibly uses TRBD1 or TRBD2 (7 bases each). With 5 bases removed from V and 0 bases from J, the gap between germline ends came to 14 bases. The germline V gene has CDR1 LNHDA and CDR2 SQIVND (reference sequence). CDR3 length: 17 residues. For the CDR3, the DNA is TGTGCCAGTAGTCCCGGGGAGGGGGCCTCTGGGGCCAACGTCCTGACTTTC. This translates into CASSPGEGASGANVLTF.

This clone was observed a handful of times. The chain carries TRBV19 and TRBJ2-2; 12 bases agree with TRBD2. Germline V gene sequence: CDR1 LNHDA, CDR2 SQIVND (reference sequence). The trim removed 5 bases at V and 1 base at J, leaving 8 bases unmatched. The CDR3 is 18 residues long. The DNA of the CDR3 is TGTGCCAGTAGTGATTCGCTAGCGGGAGGGCTGAACACCGGGGAGCTGTTTTTT. Translation: CASSDSLAGGLNTGELFF.

In its sample, this clone was seen a few times. V is TRBV5-8 and J is TRBJ2-3, with 13 bases aligning to TRBD2. The germline V gene has CDR1 SGHTS and CDR2 YDEGEE. The CDR3 is made up of 16 amino acids. Trimming at V came to 4 bases and at J to 4 bases, leaving 6 bases not matched to a gene. CDR3 in amino acids: CASSPGGLAGADTQYF. The DNA for the CDR3 is TGTGCCAGCAGCCCTGGAGGACTAGCGGGAGCAGATACGCAGTATTTT.

This clone has just one count. The chain combines TRBV4-3 with TRBJ2-3, with D maybe TRBD1 (6 bases). Germline CDR1 is LGHNA and CDR2 is YSLEER. The CDR3 covers 14 residues. V gave up 1 base and J gave up 5 bases, with 10 bases separating them. For the CDR3, the DNA is TGCGCCAGCAGCCAAGTGGACAGCCAAGATACGCAGTATTTT. Protein product: CASSQVDSQDTQYF.

This clone has at least ten counts. The rearrangement joins TRBV18 to TRBJ1-3; D gene unclear. This CDR3 region has 11 residues. Germline V gene sequence: CDR1 KGHSH, CDR2 LQKENI. V was shortened by 8 bases and J by 4 bases, with 6 bases between the two germline ends. The CDR3 reads CASHQGNTIYF. The CDR3 coding sequence is TGTGCCAGCCACCAGGGAAACACCATATATTTT.

The chain links TRBV6-5 to TRBJ1-2; weak D call: TRBD1 (5 bases). CDR3 length: 14 amino acids. The V gene's germline CDR1 is MNHEY and CDR2 SVGAGI. V shed 6 bases and J shed 4 bases, with 15 bases lying between them. The CDR3 here is CASSTTDSPYGYTF. CDR3 in DNA: TGTGCCAGCAGCACTACTGACAGTCCCTATGGCTACACCTTC.

This clone showed up many times. CDR3 DNA: TGCGCCAGCAGCCAAGCGGCCGGGACAGGGAGTTTTGAGCAGTTCTTC. Protein: CASSQAAGTGSFEQFF. The chain has TRBV4-3 and TRBJ2-1, with 9 positions matching TRBD1. This CDR3 contains 16 residues. V was pared by 1 base and J by 9 bases, with 10 bases of the junction left unmatched. Germline lookup yields CDR1 LGHNA and CDR2 YSLEER.

This clone was counted between two and nine times. Different DNA sequences within this sample yield the same CDR3. The gene calls are TRBV9 and TRBJ2-3; D is perhaps TRBD1 or TRBD2 (6 bases each). The V and J ends lost 0 bases and 4 bases respectively, with 12 bases between them. The CDR3 has 15 residues. Germline CDR1 reads SGDLS; CDR2 reads YYNGEE. The CDR3 here is CASSVVGGNADTQYF. CDR3 nucleotides: TGTGCCAGCAGCGTAGTAGGGGGGAACGCAGATACGCAGTATTTT.